This T cell receptor beta chain was found in a study of T cells in Graves' hyperthyroidism and ophthalmopathy. The study, taken as a whole, reports: Most expanded thyroid clonotypes above 0.001 also appeared in blood. Ophthalmopathy got predicted by the model a median approximately six months before its onset.

Amplified TCR beta CDR3 regions came from RNA transcripts. During a first-round RT-PCR of the TCR CDR3, the HTBI primer set was used. TCRdb ran MiXCR on the multiplex PCR reads and lists one entry per CDR3 protein. This sample has some 720,000 distinct CDR3 sequences, with about 17% found just once. Notes on this clonotype: Its antigen is as yet unknown.

The junction had 6 bases not matched to a gene; V was cut back by 4 bases and J by 1 base. The germline gives CDR1 SGHTA, CDR2 FQGNSA. The length of the CDR3 is 18 residues. This chain uses TRBV7-2 with TRBJ2-3; TRBD2 matches 15 bases. The TCR was taken from a man younger than 35 with Graves' hyperthyroidism. The sequenced sample consisted of blood. The chain's CDR3 is CASSSGLAGGSGTDTQYF. As DNA, the CDR3 is TGTGCCAGCAGCTCCGGACTAGCGGGAGGGTCCGGCACAGATACGCAGTATTTT.